This TCR beta chain was profiled in a study of a mutant IDH1 vaccine in newly diagnosed glioma. The wider study: Treated patients showed a male proportion of around 62%, a female proportion of approximately 40%, and a mean age of approximately 40 years. Study-wide results and caveats: Vaccine-induced immune responses occurred in roughly 94% of patients.

The time point here: week 35, safety follow-up. Each dose of the vaccine consisted of 300 ug of mutant IDH1 20-mer peptide, with topical imiquimod. The V gene's germline CDR1 is SGHNT and CDR2 YYREEE (reference sequence). V trimming: 4 bases; J trimming: 1 base; junction bases outside the gene matches: 5. The CDR3 is made up of 15 amino acids. Details on this clone: The antigen is unknown.

Sequencing was performed with immunoSEQ multiplex PCR; in TCRdb, only in-frame clones are kept and a portion is missing. The sample carries about 50,000 clones, approximately 92% recorded once. The chain employs TRBV5-4 and TRBJ2-3, with 8 positions matching TRBD1. This clonotype was obtained from a middle-aged man with glioma. The sequenced sample was PBMCs, obtained from a glioma patient whose treatment included an IDH1 peptide vaccine. The DNA of the CDR3 is TGTGCCAGCAGCCGACCGGGACAGGGCACAGATACGCAGTATTTT. Translation gives CASSRPGQGTDTQYF.